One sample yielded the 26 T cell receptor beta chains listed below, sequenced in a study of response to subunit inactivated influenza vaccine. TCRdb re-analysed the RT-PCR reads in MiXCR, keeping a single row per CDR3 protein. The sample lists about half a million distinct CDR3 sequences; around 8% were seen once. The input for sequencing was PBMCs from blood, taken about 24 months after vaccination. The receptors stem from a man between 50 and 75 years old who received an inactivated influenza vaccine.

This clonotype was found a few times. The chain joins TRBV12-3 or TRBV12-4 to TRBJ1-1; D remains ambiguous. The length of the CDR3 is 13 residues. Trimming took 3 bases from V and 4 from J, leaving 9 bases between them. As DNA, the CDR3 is TGTGCCAGCAGTTTTCCGTTGGGCACTGAAGCTTTCTTT. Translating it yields CASSFPLGTEAFF.

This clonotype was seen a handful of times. CDR3 coding DNA: TGCGCCAGCACTATGTCCGCCATCACCGGGGAGCTGTTTTTT. Translated: CASTMSAITGELFF. The chain is built from TRBV5-1 and TRBJ2-2; D unresolved. Germline CDR1 is SGHRS and CDR2 is YFSETQ. V was clipped by 6 bases and J by 4 bases, with 13 bases between them. The CDR3 is 14 residues long.

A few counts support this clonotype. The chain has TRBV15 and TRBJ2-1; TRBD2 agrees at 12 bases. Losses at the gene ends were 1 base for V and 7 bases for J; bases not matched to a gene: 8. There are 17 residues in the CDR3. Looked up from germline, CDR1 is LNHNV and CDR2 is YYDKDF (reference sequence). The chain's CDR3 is CATSRVLTSGSGNEQFF. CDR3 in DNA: TGTGCCACCAGCAGAGTATTGACTAGCGGGAGTGGTAATGAGCAGTTCTTC. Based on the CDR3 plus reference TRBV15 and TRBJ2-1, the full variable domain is DAMVIQNPRYQVTQFGKPVTLSCSQTLNHNVMYWYQQKSSQAPKLLFHYYDKDFNNEADTPDNFQSRRPNTSFCFLDIRSPGLGDTAMYLCATSRVLTSGSGNEQFFGPGTRLTVL.

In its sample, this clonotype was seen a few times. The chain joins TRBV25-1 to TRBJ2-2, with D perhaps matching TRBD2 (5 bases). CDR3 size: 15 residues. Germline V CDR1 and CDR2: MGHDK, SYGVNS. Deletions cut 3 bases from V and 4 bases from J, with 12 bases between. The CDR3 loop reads CASSDLGRSTGELFF. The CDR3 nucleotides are TGTGCCAGCAGTGATCTGGGGAGATCCACCGGGGAGCTGTTTTTT.

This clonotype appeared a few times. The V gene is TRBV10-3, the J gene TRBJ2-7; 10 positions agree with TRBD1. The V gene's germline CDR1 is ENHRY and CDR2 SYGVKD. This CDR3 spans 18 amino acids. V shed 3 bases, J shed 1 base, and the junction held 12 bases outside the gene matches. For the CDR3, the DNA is TGTGCCATCAGTGAAATGACAGGGGGCTCACCGGCATCCTACGAGCAGTACTTC. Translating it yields CAISEMTGGSPASYEQYF.

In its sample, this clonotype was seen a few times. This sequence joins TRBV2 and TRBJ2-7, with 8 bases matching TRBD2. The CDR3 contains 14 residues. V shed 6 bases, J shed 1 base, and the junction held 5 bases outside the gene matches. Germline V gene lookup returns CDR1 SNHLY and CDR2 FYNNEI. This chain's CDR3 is CASRDSGDSYEQYF. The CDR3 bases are TGTGCCAGCAGGGATAGCGGGGATTCCTACGAGCAGTACTTC.

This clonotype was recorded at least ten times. CDR3 nucleotide sequence: TGCAGCGTCGGGGACGTTTTCTCCTACGAGCAGTACTTC. Amino acid sequence: CSVGDVFSYEQYF. The gene calls are TRBV29-1 and TRBJ2-7; D may match TRBD1 or TRBD2 (5 bases each). V was shortened by 6 bases and J by 0 bases, with 12 bases between the two germline ends. CDR1 and CDR2 from the germline V gene are SQVTM and ANQGSEA. This CDR3 contains 13 residues.

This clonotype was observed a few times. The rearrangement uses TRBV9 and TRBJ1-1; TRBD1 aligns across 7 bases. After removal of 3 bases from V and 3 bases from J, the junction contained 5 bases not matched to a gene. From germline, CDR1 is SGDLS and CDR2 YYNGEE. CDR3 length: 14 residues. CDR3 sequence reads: CASSARDRDTEAFF. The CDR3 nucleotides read TGTGCCAGCAGCGCAAGAGACAGGGACACTGAAGCTTTCTTT.

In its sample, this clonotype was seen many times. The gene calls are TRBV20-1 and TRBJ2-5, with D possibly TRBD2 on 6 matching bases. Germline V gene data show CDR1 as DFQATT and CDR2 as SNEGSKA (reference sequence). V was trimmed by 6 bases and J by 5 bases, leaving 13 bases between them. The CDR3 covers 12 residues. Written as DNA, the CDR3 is TGCAGTGCCCAACTAGGAGGGGAGACCCAGTACTTC. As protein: CSAQLGGETQYF.

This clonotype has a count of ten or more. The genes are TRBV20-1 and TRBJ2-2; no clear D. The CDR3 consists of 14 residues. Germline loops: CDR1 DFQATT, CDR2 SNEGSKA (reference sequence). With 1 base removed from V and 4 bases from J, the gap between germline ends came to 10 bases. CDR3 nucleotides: TGCAGTGCTAGAGGGGAATTGGGCACCGGGGAGCTGTTTTTT. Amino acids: CSARGELGTGELFF.

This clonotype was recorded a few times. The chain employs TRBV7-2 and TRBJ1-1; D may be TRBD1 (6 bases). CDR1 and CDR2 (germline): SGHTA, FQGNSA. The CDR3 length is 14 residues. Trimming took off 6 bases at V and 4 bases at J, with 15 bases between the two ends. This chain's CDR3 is CASREQGGVTEAFF. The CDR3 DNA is TGTGCCAGCAGAGAACAGGGTGGGGTCACTGAAGCTTTCTTT. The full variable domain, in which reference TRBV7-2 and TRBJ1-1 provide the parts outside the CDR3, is GAGVSQSPSNKVTEKGKDVELRCDPISGHTALYWYRQSLGQGLEFLIYFQGNSAPDKSGLPSDRFSAERTGGSVSTLTIQRTQQEDSAVYLCASREQGGVTEAFFGQGTRLTVV.

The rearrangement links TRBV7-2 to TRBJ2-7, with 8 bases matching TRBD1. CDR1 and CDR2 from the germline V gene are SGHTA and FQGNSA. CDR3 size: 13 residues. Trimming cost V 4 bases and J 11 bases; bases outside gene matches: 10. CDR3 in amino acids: CASSSSGQGEKYF. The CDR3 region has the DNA TGTGCCAGCAGCTCCTCAGGACAGGGAGAGAAGTACTTC.

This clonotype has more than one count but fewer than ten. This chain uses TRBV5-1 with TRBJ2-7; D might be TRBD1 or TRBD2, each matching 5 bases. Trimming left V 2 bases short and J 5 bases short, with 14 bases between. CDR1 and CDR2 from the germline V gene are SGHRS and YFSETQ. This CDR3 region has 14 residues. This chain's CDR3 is CASSFGASGNEQYF. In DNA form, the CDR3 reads TGCGCCAGCAGCTTCGGGGCGAGTGGGAACGAGCAGTACTTC.

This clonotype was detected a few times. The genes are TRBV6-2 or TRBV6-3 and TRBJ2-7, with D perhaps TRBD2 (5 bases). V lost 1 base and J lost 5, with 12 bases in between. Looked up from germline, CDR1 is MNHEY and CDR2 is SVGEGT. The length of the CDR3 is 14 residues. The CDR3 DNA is TGTGCCAGCAGTTACTTCGGGGTTCAAGACGAGCAGTACTTC. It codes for CASSYFGVQDEQYF.

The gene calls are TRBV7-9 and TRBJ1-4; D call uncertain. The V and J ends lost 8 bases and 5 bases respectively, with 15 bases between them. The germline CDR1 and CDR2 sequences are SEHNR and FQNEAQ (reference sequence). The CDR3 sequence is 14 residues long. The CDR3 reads CASGKVPPNEKLFF. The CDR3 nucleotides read TGTGCCAGCGGAAAGGTCCCACCGAATGAAAAACTGTTTTTT.

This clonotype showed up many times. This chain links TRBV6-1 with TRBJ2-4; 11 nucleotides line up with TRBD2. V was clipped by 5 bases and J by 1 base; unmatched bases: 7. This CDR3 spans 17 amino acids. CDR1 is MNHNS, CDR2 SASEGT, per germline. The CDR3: CASSPLAGGLAKNIQYF. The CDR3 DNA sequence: TGTGCCAGCAGTCCATTAGCGGGAGGGCTGGCCAAAAACATTCAGTACTTC.

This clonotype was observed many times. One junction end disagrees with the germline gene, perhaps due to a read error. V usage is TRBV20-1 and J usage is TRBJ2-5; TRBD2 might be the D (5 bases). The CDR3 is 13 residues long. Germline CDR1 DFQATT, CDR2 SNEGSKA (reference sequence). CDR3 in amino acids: CSARGTGFSPQHF. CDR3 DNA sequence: TGCAGTGCTAGAGGGACTGGGTTCAGTCCCCAGCACTTC.

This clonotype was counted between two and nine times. CDR3: CSPWLRGDGTDTQYF. The CDR3 DNA reads as TGCAGCCCTTGGCTTCGGGGCGATGGGACAGATACGCAGTATTTT. J is TRBJ2-3 and V is TRBV29-1; D tentatively reads TRBD1 or TRBD2 (5 bases each). Trimming shortened V by 8 bases and J by 3 bases, and 21 bases separated the two germline ends. Germline V gene sequence: CDR1 SQVTM, CDR2 ANQGSEA. The CDR3 contains 15 residues.

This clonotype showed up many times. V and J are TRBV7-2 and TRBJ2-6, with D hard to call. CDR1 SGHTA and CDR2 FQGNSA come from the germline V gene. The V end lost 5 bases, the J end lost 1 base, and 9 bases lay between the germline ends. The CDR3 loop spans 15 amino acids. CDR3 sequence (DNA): TGTGCCAGCAGCGAACAGTCTTCTGGGGCCAACGTCCTGACTTTC. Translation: CASSEQSSGANVLTF.

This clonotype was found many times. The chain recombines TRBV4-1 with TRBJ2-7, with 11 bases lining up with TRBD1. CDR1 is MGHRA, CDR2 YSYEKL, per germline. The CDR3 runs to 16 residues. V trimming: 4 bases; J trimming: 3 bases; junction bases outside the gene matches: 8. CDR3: CASSRTGTGGFYEQYF. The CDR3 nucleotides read TGCGCCAGCAGCCGGACCGGGACAGGGGGTTTCTACGAGCAGTACTTC.

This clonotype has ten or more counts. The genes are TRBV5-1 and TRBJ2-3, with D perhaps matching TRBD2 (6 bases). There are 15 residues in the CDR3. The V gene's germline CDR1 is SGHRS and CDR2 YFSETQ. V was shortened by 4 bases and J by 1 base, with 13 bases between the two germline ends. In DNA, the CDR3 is TGCGCCAGCAGCCCTGGGACTTCCCGCACAGATACGCAGTATTTT. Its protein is CASSPGTSRTDTQYF.

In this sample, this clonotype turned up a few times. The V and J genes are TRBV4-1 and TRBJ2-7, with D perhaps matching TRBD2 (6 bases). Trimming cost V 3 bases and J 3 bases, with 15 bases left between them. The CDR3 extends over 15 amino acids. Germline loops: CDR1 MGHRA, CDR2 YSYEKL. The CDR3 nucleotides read TGCGCCAGCAGCCACCCCGGAACGGGAGTCTACGAGCAGTACTTC. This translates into CASSHPGTGVYEQYF.

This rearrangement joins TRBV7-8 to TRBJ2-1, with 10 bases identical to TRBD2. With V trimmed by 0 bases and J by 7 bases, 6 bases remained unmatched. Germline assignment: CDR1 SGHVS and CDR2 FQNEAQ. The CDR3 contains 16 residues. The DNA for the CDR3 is TGTGCCAGCAGCTTAGCTAACCTAGCGGGAGTGAATGAGCAGTTCTTC. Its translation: CASSLANLAGVNEQFF. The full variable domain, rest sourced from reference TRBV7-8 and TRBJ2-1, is GAGVSQSPRYKVAKRGQDVALRCDPISGHVSLFWYQQALGQGPEFLTYFQNEAQLDKSGLPSDRFFAERPEGSVSTLKIQRTQQEDSAVYLCASSLANLAGVNEQFFGPGTRLTVL.

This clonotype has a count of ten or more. CDR3 DNA sequence: TGCGCCAGCAGCCCTCAGCTGGGTGTCAATGAGCAGTTCTTC. This translates into CASSPQLGVNEQFF. The chain is built from TRBV4-3 and TRBJ2-1; D is undetermined. This CDR3 spans 14 amino acids. Germline-derived CDR1 and CDR2 are LGHNA and YSLEER. V lost 4 bases and J lost 6, with 13 bases in between.

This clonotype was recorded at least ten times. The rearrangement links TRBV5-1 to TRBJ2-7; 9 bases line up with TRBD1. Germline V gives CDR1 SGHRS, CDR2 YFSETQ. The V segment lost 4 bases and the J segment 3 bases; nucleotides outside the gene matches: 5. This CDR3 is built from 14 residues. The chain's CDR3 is CASSRDRGNYEQYF. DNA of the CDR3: TGCGCCAGCAGCCGTGACAGGGGGAACTACGAGCAGTACTTC.

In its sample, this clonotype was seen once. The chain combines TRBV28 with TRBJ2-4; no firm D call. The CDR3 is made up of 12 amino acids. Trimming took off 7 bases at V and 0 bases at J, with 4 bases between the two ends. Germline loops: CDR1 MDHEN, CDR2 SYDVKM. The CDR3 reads CASNIAKNIQYF. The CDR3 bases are TGTGCCAGCAACATAGCCAAAAACATTCAGTACTTC.